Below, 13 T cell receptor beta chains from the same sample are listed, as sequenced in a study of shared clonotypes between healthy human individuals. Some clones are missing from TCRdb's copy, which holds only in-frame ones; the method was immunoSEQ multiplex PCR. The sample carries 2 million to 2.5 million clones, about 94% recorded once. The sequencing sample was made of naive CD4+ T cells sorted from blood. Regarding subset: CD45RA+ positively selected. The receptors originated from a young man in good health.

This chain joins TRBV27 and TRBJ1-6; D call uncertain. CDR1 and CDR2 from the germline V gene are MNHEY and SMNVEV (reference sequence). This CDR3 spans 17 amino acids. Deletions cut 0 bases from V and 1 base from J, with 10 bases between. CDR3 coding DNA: TGTGCCAGCAGTTTATCAGCTCTAGATTCCTATAATTCACCCCTCCACTTT. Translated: CASSLSALDSYNSPLHF.

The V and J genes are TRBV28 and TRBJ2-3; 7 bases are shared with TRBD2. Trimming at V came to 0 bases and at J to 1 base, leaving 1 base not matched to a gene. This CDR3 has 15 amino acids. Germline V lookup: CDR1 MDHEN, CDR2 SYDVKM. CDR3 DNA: TGTGCCAGCAGTTTATGGGCGGGGGGCACAGATACGCAGTATTTT. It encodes CASSLWAGGTDTQYF.

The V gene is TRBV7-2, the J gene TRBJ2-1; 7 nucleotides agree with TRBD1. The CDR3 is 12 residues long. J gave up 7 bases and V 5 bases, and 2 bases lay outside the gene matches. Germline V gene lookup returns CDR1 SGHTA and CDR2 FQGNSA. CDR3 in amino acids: CASSEQGNEQFF. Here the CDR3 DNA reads TGTGCCAGCAGCGAACAGGGGAATGAGCAGTTCTTC.

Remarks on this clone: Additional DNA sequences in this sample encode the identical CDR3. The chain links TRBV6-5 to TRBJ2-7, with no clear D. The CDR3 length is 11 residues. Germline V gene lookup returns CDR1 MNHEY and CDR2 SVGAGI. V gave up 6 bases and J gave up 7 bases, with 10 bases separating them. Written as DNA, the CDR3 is TGTGCCAGCAGCTCGCCTGGGGAGCAGTACTTC. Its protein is CASSSPGEQYF.

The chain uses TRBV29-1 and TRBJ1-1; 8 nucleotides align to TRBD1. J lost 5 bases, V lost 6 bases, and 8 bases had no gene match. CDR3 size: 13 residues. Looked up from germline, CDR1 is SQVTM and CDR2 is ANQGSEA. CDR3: CSVAGGRWTEAFF. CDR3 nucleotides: TGCAGCGTGGCAGGGGGCCGGTGGACTGAAGCTTTCTTT.

The CDR3 spells CASSPTDRVYQPQHF. Here the CDR3 DNA reads TGTGCCAGTAGTCCTACGGACAGGGTTTATCAGCCCCAGCATTTT. The chain has TRBV19 and TRBJ1-5; TRBD1 agrees at 8 bases. Losses at the gene ends were 5 bases for V and 5 bases for J; bases not matched to a gene: 8. Per germline, CDR1 LNHDA and CDR2 SQIVND (reference sequence). The CDR3 runs 15 residues. Supplemented by reference TRBV19 and TRBJ1-5, the full variable domain reads DGGITQSPKYLFRKEGQNVTLSCEQNLNHDAMYWYRQDPGQGLRLIYYSQIVNDFQKGDIAEGYSVSREKKESFPLTVTSAQKNPTAFYLCASSPTDRVYQPQHFGDGTRLSIL.

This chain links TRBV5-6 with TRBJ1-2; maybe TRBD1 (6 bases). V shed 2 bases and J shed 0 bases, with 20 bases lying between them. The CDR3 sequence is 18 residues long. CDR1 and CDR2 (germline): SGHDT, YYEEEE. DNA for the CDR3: TGTGCCAGCAGCTTCTTTCTAATCGGGACAAGTACTAACTATGGCTACACCTTC. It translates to CASSFFLIGTSTNYGYTF.

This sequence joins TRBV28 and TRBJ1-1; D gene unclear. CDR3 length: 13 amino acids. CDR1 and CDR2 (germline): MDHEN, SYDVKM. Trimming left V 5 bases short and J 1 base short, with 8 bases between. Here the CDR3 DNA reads TGTGCCAGCAGTCCCCCGTGGAACACTGAAGCTTTCTTT. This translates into CASSPPWNTEAFF.

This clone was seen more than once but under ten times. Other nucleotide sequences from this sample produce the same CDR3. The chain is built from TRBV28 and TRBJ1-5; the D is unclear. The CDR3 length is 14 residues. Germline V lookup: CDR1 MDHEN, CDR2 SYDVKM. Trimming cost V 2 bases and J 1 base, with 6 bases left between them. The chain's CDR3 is CASSLGGSNQPQHF. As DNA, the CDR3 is TGTGCCAGCAGTTTAGGAGGAAGCAATCAGCCCCAGCATTTT.

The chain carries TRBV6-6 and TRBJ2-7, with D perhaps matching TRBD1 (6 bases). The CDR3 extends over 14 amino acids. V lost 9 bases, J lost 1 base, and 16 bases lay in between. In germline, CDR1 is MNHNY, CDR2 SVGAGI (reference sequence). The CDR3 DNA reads TGTGCCAGTAAAAAGGGGCAGGGGTCCTACGAGCAGTACTTC. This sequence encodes CASKKGQGSYEQYF.

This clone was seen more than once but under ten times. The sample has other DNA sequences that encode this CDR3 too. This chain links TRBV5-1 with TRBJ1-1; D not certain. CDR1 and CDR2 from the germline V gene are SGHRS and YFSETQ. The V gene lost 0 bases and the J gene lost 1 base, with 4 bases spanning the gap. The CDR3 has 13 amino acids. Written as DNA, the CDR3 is TGCGCCAGCAGCTTGGGAAGGAACACTGAAGCTTTCTTT. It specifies CASSLGRNTEAFF.

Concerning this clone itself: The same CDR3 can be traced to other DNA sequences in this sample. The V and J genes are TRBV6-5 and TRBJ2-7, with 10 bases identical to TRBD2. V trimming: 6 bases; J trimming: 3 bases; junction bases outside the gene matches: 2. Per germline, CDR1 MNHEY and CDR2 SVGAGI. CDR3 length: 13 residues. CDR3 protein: CASSRTSGYEQYF. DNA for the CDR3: TGTGCCAGCAGCAGGACTAGCGGCTACGAGCAGTACTTC.

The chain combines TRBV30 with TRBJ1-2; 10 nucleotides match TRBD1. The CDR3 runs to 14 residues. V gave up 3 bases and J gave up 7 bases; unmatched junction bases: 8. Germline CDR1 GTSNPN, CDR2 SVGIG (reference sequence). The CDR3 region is CAWRDDRGRLGYTF. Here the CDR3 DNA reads TGTGCCTGGAGGGATGACAGGGGGCGTCTTGGCTACACCTTC.